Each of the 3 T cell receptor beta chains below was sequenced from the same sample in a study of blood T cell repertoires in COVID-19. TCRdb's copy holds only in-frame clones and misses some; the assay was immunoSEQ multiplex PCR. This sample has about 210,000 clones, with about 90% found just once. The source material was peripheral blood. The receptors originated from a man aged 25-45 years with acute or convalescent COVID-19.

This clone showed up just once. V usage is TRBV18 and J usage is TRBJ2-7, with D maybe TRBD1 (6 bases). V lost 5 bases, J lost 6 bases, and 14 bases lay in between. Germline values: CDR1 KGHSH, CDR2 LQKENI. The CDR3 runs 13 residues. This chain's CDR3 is CASSWAGVAEQYF. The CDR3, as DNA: TGTGCCAGCTCATGGGCAGGGGTTGCCGAGCAGTACTTC.

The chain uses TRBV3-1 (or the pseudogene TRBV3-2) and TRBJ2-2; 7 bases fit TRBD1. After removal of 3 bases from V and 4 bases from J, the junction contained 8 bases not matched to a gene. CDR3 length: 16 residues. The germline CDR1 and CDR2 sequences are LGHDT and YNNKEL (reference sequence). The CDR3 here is CASSHKGTVSTGELFF. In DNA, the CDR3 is TGTGCCAGCAGCCATAAGGGGACAGTGAGCACCGGGGAGCTGTTTTTT.

Here the CDR3 DNA reads TGCGCCAGCAGATTCAGGACAGCTACCTACGAGCAGTACTTC. This sequence encodes CASRFRTATYEQYF. The genes are TRBV5-1 and TRBJ2-7; perhaps TRBD1 as D (6 bases). The germline V gene has CDR1 SGHRS and CDR2 YFSETQ. This CDR3 spans 14 amino acids. The V and J ends lost 5 bases and 2 bases respectively, with 14 bases between them.